Below, one T cell receptor (beta chain) is given with its context. Naivety among CD8 cells was defined by CD45RO negativity and positive CCR7 selection, thereby excluding terminally differentiated effector memory CD45RA+ cells. The length of the CDR3 is 15 residues. Per germline, CDR1 GTSNPN and CDR2 SVGIG (reference sequence). The ends lost 5 bases at V and 0 bases at J; junction bases unmatched: 7. This table comes from immunoSEQ multiplex PCR, and its TCRdb copy is limited to in-frame clones, with some not included. The sample lists approximately 2,200,000 clones, more than 85% occurring once. The entry originates in a study of shared clonotypes between healthy human individuals.

The sequenced sample was naive CD8+ T cells from PBMCs. The chain uses TRBV30 and TRBJ2-3, with 8 positions matching TRBD2. The origin of this receptor is a man younger than 30 in good health. Some clones in this sample may be carry-over from other donors' samples. The CDR3 bases are TGTGCCTGGGACACTGGCGGGGGGAGCACAGATACGCAGTATTTT. It specifies CAWDTGGGSTDTQYF.